The clone carrying this T cell receptor beta chain has a single count. J gave up 5 bases and V 6 bases, and 5 bases lay outside the gene matches. This CDR3 comprises 15 residues. Germline assignment: CDR1 MNHEY and CDR2 SVGEGT. The sample originates from a study of blood T cell repertoires in COVID-19. Study-level information: Whether acute or convalescent, the COVID-19 samples came from the United States, Italy and Spain. PBMCs, B-cell-depleted T cells, or T cells were the source of the cDNA or gDNA that made up the material.

In the authors' methods: Reference gene primer amplification gave nucleated cell count estimates. Profiling relied on immunoSEQ multiplex PCR, and the TCRdb table lists in-frame clones only, not all of them. V and J calls and clone size are those listed in that table; D and trimming were worked out from the DNA. The repertoire holds around 60,000 clones, with 70% to 90% as singletons. The material sequenced was peripheral blood. The receptor was derived from a man between 65 and 85 years old with acute or convalescent COVID-19. The chain couples TRBV6-2 or TRBV6-3 to TRBJ2-5; the match to TRBD2 covers 14 bases. The CDR3 here is CASSGLAGGGETQYF. Here the CDR3 DNA reads TGTGCCAGCAGCGGACTAGCGGGGGGAGGGGAGACCCAGTACTTC.